This TCR beta chain was sequenced in a study of cytomegalovirus exposure and HLA in healthy donors. Broader study findings: Approximately 160 TCR beta chains were listed as cytomegalovirus-associated. Many donors carried some public TCRs, although rarity characterized most TCR sequences. The authors later linked a missense DCLRE1C variant to TCR beta V- and J-gene trimming.

The primer mix had 60 Vbeta and 13 Jbeta primers. Here immunoSEQ multiplex PCR was the method, and the copy in TCRdb shows in-frame clones only, minus some. The sample records around 100,000 clones, less than 85% being singletons. Concerning this clone: Its specificity is not known.

In germline, CDR1 is KGHSH, CDR2 LQKENI. The V and J ends lost 3 bases and 1 base respectively, with 12 bases between them. This CDR3 has 15 residues. This clonotype was sampled from a woman in her sixties in good health and CMV-seropositive. The chain recombines TRBV18 with TRBJ1-1, with D perhaps TRBD1 (6 bases). The sequencing input was PBMCs. This CDR3 reads CASSPGTPPNTEAFF. The CDR3 nucleotides are TGTGCCAGCTCACCCGGGACACCACCGAACACTGAAGCTTTCTTT.